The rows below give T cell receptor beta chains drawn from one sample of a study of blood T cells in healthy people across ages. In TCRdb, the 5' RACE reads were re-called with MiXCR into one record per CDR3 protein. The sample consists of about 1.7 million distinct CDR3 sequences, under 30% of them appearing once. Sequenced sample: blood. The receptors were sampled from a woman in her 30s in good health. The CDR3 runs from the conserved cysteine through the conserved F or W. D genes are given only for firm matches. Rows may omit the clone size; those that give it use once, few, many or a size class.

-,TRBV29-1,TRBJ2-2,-,TGCAGCGTTACCGGGCTAGGTCGGAACACCGGGGAACTGTTTTTT,CSVTGLGRNTGELFF
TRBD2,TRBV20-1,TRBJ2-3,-,TGCAGTGCTAGAGACCTAGCGGGGGGGCCCACAGATACGCAGTATTTT,CSARDLAGGPTDTQYF
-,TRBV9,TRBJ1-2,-,TGTGCCAGCAGCGTAGGAGCGACTCCCTATGGCTACACCTTC,CASSVGATPYGYTF
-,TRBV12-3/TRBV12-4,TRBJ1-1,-,TGTGCCAGCAGGCCAGGGGCCATGAACACTGAAGCTTTCTTT,CASRPGAMNTEAFF
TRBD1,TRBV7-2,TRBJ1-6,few,TGTGCCAGCAGCTCTCGACAGGGTAGGAATTCACCCCTCCACTTT,CASSSRQGRNSPLHF
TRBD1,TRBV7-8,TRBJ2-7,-,TGTGCCATCAGCTTAGCAGGGACAGGGGGCGACGAGCAGTACTTC,CAISLAGTGGDEQYF
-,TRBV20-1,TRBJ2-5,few,TGCAGTGCTCCCGGGATTCAAGAGGCCCAGTACTTC,CSAPGIQEAQYF
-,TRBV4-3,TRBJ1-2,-,TGCGCCAGCAGCCAAGATAGGTCCGCTAATCCGAGCTACGGCTACACCTTC,CASSQDRSANPSYGYTF
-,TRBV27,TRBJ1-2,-,TGTGCCAGCAGTTTAAAAGCTGGGCCCTTTGGCTACACCTTC,CASSLKAGPFGYTF
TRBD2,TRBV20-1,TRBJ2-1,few,TGCAGTGCTAGAGAGAGCGGGAGGCATCACAATGAGCAGTTCTTC,CSARESGRHHNEQFF
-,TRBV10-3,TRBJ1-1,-,TGTGCCATCAGTGACCCCTCGACGGGTCCTGAAGCTTTCTTT,CAISDPSTGPEAFF
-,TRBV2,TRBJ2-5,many,TGTGCCAGCCGGGGTACCGGAGAGACCCAGTACTTC,CASRGTGETQYF
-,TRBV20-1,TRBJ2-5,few,TGCAGTGCCACTCACCTAGCACCATTAGGAGAGACCCAGTACTTC,CSATHLAPLGETQYF
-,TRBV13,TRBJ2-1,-,TGTGCCAGCAGCTTCATTCCCATACTCCACAATGAGCAGTTCTTC,CASSFIPILHNEQFF
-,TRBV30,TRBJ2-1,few,TGTGCCTGGAGTACGGGGCCCTACAATGAGCAGTTCTTC,CAWSTGPYNEQFF
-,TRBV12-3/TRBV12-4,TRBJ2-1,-,TGTGCCAGCAGAAATGACAGACCAGGGAACAATGAGCAGTTCTTC,CASRNDRPGNNEQFF